One T cell receptor (beta chain) is described in this entry. The sample belongs to a study of shared T cell receptors in the human thymus. The CDR3 consists of 15 residues. Trimming at V came to 3 bases and at J to 2 bases, leaving 5 bases not matched to a gene. Germline CDR1 and CDR2: SGHTA and FQGNSA. Produced via immunoSEQ multiplex PCR; TCRdb's table is partial and in-frame only. The repertoire holds about 380,000 clones, with 95% as singletons. Sequences were obtained from thymocytes. The clonotype originates from a human donor. J is TRBJ2-3 and V is TRBV7-2; TRBD1 matches at 7 bases. CDR3 DNA: TGTGCCAGCAGCTTGAAGACAGGGCCCACAGATACGCAGTATTTT. Protein sequence: CASSLKTGPTDTQYF.